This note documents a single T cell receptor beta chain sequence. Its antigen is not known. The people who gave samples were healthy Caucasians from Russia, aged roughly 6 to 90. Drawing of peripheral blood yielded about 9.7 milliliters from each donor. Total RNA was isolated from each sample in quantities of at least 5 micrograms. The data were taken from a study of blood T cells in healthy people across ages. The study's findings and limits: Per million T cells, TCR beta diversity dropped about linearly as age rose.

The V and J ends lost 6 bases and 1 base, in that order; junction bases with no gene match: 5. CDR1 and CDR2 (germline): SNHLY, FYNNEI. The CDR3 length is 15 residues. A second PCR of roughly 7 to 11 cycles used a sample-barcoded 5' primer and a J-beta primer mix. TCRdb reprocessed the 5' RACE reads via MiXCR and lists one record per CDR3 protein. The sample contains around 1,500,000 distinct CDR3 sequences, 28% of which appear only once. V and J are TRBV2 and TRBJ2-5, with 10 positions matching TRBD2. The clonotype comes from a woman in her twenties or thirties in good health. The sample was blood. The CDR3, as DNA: TGTGCCAGCAGAGTAGCGGGGGGAAGCCAAGAGACCCAGTACTTC. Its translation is CASRVAGGSQETQYF.